In this sample, the clone carrying this TCR beta chain turned up a few times. The antigen is unknown. The entry originates in a study of T cells in Graves' hyperthyroidism and ophthalmopathy. Disease duration under 2 months; hyperthyroidism patients were aged 18 to 65. Blood sampling occurred at first hyperthyroidism diagnosis, ahead of any ophthalmopathy symptoms. Amplification targeted TCR beta CDR3 regions from RNA transcripts. The TCR CDR3 was amplified in a first-round RT-PCR using the HTBI primer set. TCRdb reanalysed the multiplex PCR reads using MiXCR and keeps one entry per CDR3 protein. This sample has some 270,000 distinct CDR3 sequences, with 13% found just once. Study results and caveats: Blood also held most thyroid clonotypes expanded beyond 0.001.

V was trimmed by 6 bases and J by 5 bases, leaving 23 bases between them. CDR1 and CDR2 from the germline V gene are MNHEY and SMNVEV (reference sequence). CDR3 length: 17 residues. This TCR derives from a woman under 40 with Graves' hyperthyroidism that later progressed to Graves' ophthalmopathy. The genes are TRBV27 and TRBJ2-1; D gene uncertain. Sequenced input: blood. This CDR3 reads CASRFKGLRTNDNEQFF. CDR3 nucleotide sequence: TGTGCCAGCAGGTTCAAGGGCTTACGAACAAACGACAATGAGCAGTTCTTC.